These 28 T cell receptor beta chains came from one sample sequenced in a study of blood T cell repertoires in COVID-19. Data came from immunoSEQ multiplex PCR; TCRdb stores just in-frame clones and leaves some out. This table holds about 21,000 clones, about 90% found once. Material for sequencing was peripheral blood. These receptors were obtained from a man aged 65 to 85 with active COVID-19.

CDR3 nucleotide sequence: TGTGCCAGCAGTTTAGTTCAGGAAGAGACCCAGTACTTC. Protein sequence: CASSLVQEETQYF. J is TRBJ2-5 and V is TRBV12-3 or TRBV12-4; D unresolved. V was clipped by 1 base and J by 3 bases, with 6 bases between them. The CDR3 loop spans 13 amino acids.

This chain joins TRBV28 and TRBJ1-6, with 7 bases aligning to TRBD1. The CDR3 contains 14 residues. After removal of 5 bases from V and 6 bases from J, the junction contained 4 bases not matched to a gene. Germline CDR1 and CDR2: MDHEN and SYDVKM. For the CDR3, the DNA is TGTGCCAGCAGTGCCGGGGACAGTAATTCACCCCTCCACTTT. Encoded protein: CASSAGDSNSPLHF.

The rearrangement joins TRBV4-3 to TRBJ1-6; 9 nucleotides agree with TRBD1. Germline V gene sequence: CDR1 LGHNA, CDR2 YSLEER. This CDR3 has 16 amino acids. Trimming took 4 bases from V and 3 from J; bases not matched to a gene: 4. The CDR3 region has the DNA TGCGCCAGCAGCCTGACGACAGGGGGCTATAATTCACCCCTCCACTTT. This gives the protein CASSLTTGGYNSPLHF.

This chain uses TRBV7-2 with TRBJ2-1, with 10 bases identical to TRBD2. Losses at the gene ends were 3 bases for V and 8 bases for J; bases not matched to a gene: 10. Germline assignment: CDR1 SGHTA and CDR2 FQGNSA. This CDR3 region has 16 residues. CDR3 residues: CASSFGGSGRKDEQFF. The DNA of the CDR3 is TGTGCCAGCAGCTTCGGTGGTAGCGGGAGGAAAGATGAGCAGTTCTTC.

This clone has a single count. The chain carries TRBV18 and TRBJ1-5; 7 bases line up with TRBD1. The CDR3 runs to 14 residues. The germline gives CDR1 KGHSH, CDR2 LQKENI. V was pared by 6 bases and J by 5 bases, with 7 bases of the junction left unmatched. The CDR3 DNA sequence: TGTGCCAGCTCCCGGGACAGAAATTATCAGCCCCAGCATTTT. It translates to CASSRDRNYQPQHF.

This chain uses TRBV29-1 with TRBJ2-5; D not certain. The V gene lost 4 bases and the J gene lost 2 bases, with 5 bases spanning the gap. CDR3 size: 11 residues. Germline V gene sequence: CDR1 SQVTM, CDR2 ANQGSEA. CDR3 nucleotide sequence: TGCAGCGTTGCGAGACAAGAGACCCAGTACTTC. Translated, it gives CSVARQETQYF.

This clone was seen more than once but under ten times. The chain employs TRBV28 and TRBJ2-1, with 8 nucleotides matching TRBD2. The CDR3 sequence is 14 residues long. Trimming at V came to 4 bases and at J to 4 bases, leaving 3 bases not matched to a gene. Per the germline V gene, CDR1 is MDHEN and CDR2 is SYDVKM. The CDR3 protein is CASSSSGLYNEQFF. CDR3 bases: TGTGCCAGCAGTTCTAGCGGGCTGTACAATGAGCAGTTCTTC. Full variable domain (outside the CDR3, taken from reference TRBV28 and TRBJ2-1): DVKVTQSSRYLVKRTGEKVFLECVQDMDHENMFWYRQDPGLGLRLIYFSYDVKMKEKGDIPEGYSVSREKKERFSLILESASTNQTSMYLCASSSSGLYNEQFFGPGTRLTVL.

The V call is TRBV30, the J call TRBJ1-5; D unresolved. CDR3 size: 13 residues. The germline V gene encodes CDR1 GTSNPN and CDR2 SVGIG (reference sequence). The V and J ends lost 2 bases and 4 bases respectively, with 9 bases between them. CDR3 DNA sequence: TGTGCCTGGAGTTGGGCAGAGAATCAGCCCCAGCATTTT. Translated, it gives CAWSWAENQPQHF.

The chain couples TRBV30 to TRBJ1-1, with TRBD1 identical over 7 bases. V shed 4 bases, J shed 6 bases, and the junction held 8 bases outside the gene matches. Germline V lookup: CDR1 GTSNPN, CDR2 SVGIG (reference sequence). CDR3 length: 13 residues. CDR3 region: CAWNPTGQAEAFF. CDR3 sequence (DNA): TGTGCCTGGAATCCGACAGGGCAGGCTGAAGCTTTCTTT. The whole variable domain, remainder taken from reference TRBV30 and TRBJ1-1, is SQTIHQWPATLVQPVGSPLSLECTVEGTSNPNLYWYRQAAGRGLQLLFYSVGIGQISSEVPQNLSASRPQDRQFILSSKKLLLSDSGFYLCAWNPTGQAEAFFGQGTRLTVV.

The chain is built from TRBV6-2 or TRBV6-3 and TRBJ2-7; TRBD1 matches at 7 bases. J gave up 2 bases and V 0 bases, and 7 bases lay outside the gene matches. Germline CDR1 and CDR2: MNHEY and SVGEGT. This CDR3 comprises 16 residues. Here the CDR3 reads CASSYSTGATPYEQYF. The DNA for the CDR3 is TGTGCCAGCAGTTACTCCACAGGGGCGACCCCCTACGAGCAGTACTTC.

The rearrangement joins TRBV18 to TRBJ2-7, with 7 bases aligning to TRBD1. Germline values: CDR1 KGHSH, CDR2 LQKENI. The V gene end was trimmed by 6 bases and the J gene end by 3 bases; junction bases not matched to a gene: 8. This CDR3 spans 14 amino acids. The CDR3 spells CASSPQTGIYEQYF. CDR3 nucleotides: TGTGCCAGCTCTCCTCAGACAGGGATCTACGAGCAGTACTTC.

Here the CDR3 DNA reads TGTGCCAGCAGCCGCCGGGGGGGGGAGACCCAGTACTTC. Translated, it gives CASSRRGGETQYF. The chain combines TRBV11-2 with TRBJ2-5, with 8 bases lining up with TRBD2. The CDR3 consists of 13 residues. Unmatched junction bases numbered 4, after V lost 5 bases and J lost 5 bases. Germline V gene lookup returns CDR1 SGHAT and CDR2 FQNNGV.

J is TRBJ1-2 and V is TRBV28; 8 bases agree with TRBD1. The CDR3 has 15 amino acids. The germline V gene encodes CDR1 MDHEN and CDR2 SYDVKM. Germline trimming cut 5 bases from V and 4 bases from J; bases unmatched to any gene: 9. In nucleotides, the CDR3 is TGTGCCAGCAGTACGCCCCCGACAGGGGTCTATGGCTACACCTTC. Its translation is CASSTPPTGVYGYTF.

The genes are TRBV30 and TRBJ2-1; D might be TRBD1 (6 bases). The CDR3 has 13 residues. V lost 2 bases and J 4 bases, leaving 9 bases between the germline ends. From germline, CDR1 is GTSNPN and CDR2 SVGIG (reference sequence). The CDR3 coding sequence is TGTGCCTGGAGTCGCGGACAGTACAATGAGCAGTTCTTC. It specifies CAWSRGQYNEQFF.

The chain joins TRBV4-2 to TRBJ2-3; TRBD2 aligns across 12 bases. The length of the CDR3 is 18 residues. CDR1 and CDR2 (germline): LGHNA, YNFKEQ. V dropped 1 base and J dropped 0; count of bases not matched to a gene: 5. For the CDR3, the DNA is TGTGCCAGCAGCCAAGGGACTAGCGGGGAGACTAGCACAGATACGCAGTATTTT. Its translation: CASSQGTSGETSTDTQYF.

The chain couples TRBV19 to TRBJ1-1, with D possibly matching TRBD1 (6 bases). Germline V gives CDR1 LNHDA, CDR2 SQIVND (reference sequence). The CDR3 loop spans 13 amino acids. Trimming pared 8 bases from V and 0 bases from J, leaving 10 bases between. In DNA form, the CDR3 reads TGTGCCAGTGTGGACAGAATGAACACTGAAGCTTTCTTT. Its translation: CASVDRMNTEAFF.

The J gene is TRBJ1-2, the V gene TRBV6-2 or TRBV6-3; weak D call: TRBD1 (6 bases). The CDR3 loop spans 15 amino acids. V dropped 3 bases and J dropped 2 bases, with 13 bases sitting between them. Germline loops: CDR1 MNHEY, CDR2 SVGEGT. CDR3 nucleotides: TGTGCCAGCAGTTATGACAACAGGGCGAACTATGGCTACACCTTC. Its protein product is CASSYDNRANYGYTF.

The chain combines TRBV4-3 with TRBJ1-3, with a possible D match to TRBD1 (5 bases). The CDR3 length is 16 residues. V was pared by 0 bases and J by 0 bases, with 9 bases between. Germline V gene lookup returns CDR1 LGHNA and CDR2 YSLEER. The CDR3 region is CASSQDITGSGNTIYF. The DNA of the CDR3 is TGCGCCAGCAGCCAAGATATCACAGGCTCTGGAAACACCATATATTTT.

The rearrangement joins TRBV19 to TRBJ2-1, with 9 bases matching TRBD2. Germline loops: CDR1 LNHDA, CDR2 SQIVND (reference sequence). The CDR3 covers 14 residues. V shed 10 bases, J shed 4 bases, and the junction held 8 bases outside the gene matches. CDR3 protein: CATYSGGRYNEQFF. For the CDR3, the DNA is TGTGCCACCTATAGCGGGGGTCGATACAATGAGCAGTTCTTC.

This chain uses TRBV5-1 with TRBJ2-5; 11 bases fit TRBD2. Germline values: CDR1 SGHRS, CDR2 YFSETQ. V was clipped by 7 bases and J by 3 bases; unmatched bases: 17. This CDR3 spans 18 amino acids. The CDR3 is CASDHGTSGTNFEETQYF. In DNA form, the CDR3 reads TGCGCCAGCGATCACGGGACTAGCGGAACGAACTTCGAAGAGACCCAGTACTTC.

The rearrangement links TRBV4-1 to TRBJ1-3; possible D gene TRBD1, 6 bases. The CDR3 has 15 residues. CDR1 is MGHRA, CDR2 YSYEKL, per germline. Trimming removed 6 bases at V and 0 bases at J, with 12 bases between. CDR3 DNA sequence: TGCGCCAGCAGTCCGGGACACAGCTCTGGAAACACCATATATTTT. Translating it yields CASSPGHSSGNTIYF.

This clone showed up just once. This sequence joins TRBV9 and TRBJ2-7; 7 nucleotides agree with TRBD2. This CDR3 region has 15 residues. With V trimmed by 0 bases and J by 3 bases, 6 bases remained unmatched. Germline CDR1 SGDLS, CDR2 YYNGEE. CDR3 in DNA: TGTGCCAGCAGCGTAGAGGGCGGGGGAGGCTACGAGCAGTACTTC. Protein product: CASSVEGGGGYEQYF. Combining the CDR3 with reference TRBV9 and TRBJ2-7 gives the whole variable domain DSGVTQTPKHLITATGQRVTLRCSPRSGDLSVYWYQQSLDQGLQFLIQYYNGEERAKGNILERFSAQQFPDLHSELNLSSLELGDSALYFCASSVEGGGGYEQYFGPGTRLTVT.

The rearrangement uses TRBV7-2 and TRBJ2-3; maybe TRBD2 (5 bases). The CDR3 extends over 14 amino acids. V lost 3 bases, J lost 6 bases, and 13 bases lay in between. Germline V gene lookup returns CDR1 SGHTA and CDR2 FQGNSA. The CDR3 DNA is TGTGCCAGCAGCTTGGGAATCCAGCGGGATACGCAGTATTTT. Protein sequence: CASSLGIQRDTQYF.

CDR3 DNA: TGTGCCAGCAGCTTGACTAGCTATAGCACAGATACGCAGTATTTT. Its translation is CASSLTSYSTDTQYF. V gene TRBV5-4 combines with J gene TRBJ2-3, with TRBD2 as a possible D gene (6 bases). The CDR3 contains 15 residues. V was trimmed by 1 base and J by 0 bases, leaving 9 bases between them. Germline V lookup: CDR1 SGHNT, CDR2 YYREEE (reference sequence).

This clone was counted a single time. The chain has TRBV2 and TRBJ1-3; D not resolved. The CDR3 consists of 14 residues. Per the germline V gene, CDR1 is SNHLY and CDR2 is FYNNEI. Trimming pared 4 bases from V and 2 bases from J, leaving 9 bases between. CDR3 DNA: TGTGCCAGCAGTGTACGGGAGGCTGGAAACACCATATATTTT. Protein sequence: CASSVREAGNTIYF.

V is TRBV3-1 (or the pseudogene TRBV3-2) and J is TRBJ1-2; 7 bases map to TRBD1. This CDR3 is built from 15 residues. Germline CDR1 is LGHDT and CDR2 is YNNKEL (reference sequence). V dropped 4 bases and J dropped 1; count of bases not matched to a gene: 6. CDR3 region: CASSPPSGGNYGYTF. The CDR3 DNA is TGTGCCAGCAGCCCTCCCTCAGGGGGTAACTATGGCTACACCTTC.

V gene TRBV19 combines with J gene TRBJ2-7, with D possibly matching TRBD2 (5 bases). Trimming took 4 bases from V and 4 from J, leaving 17 bases between them. The CDR3 has 15 amino acids. Germline V CDR1 and CDR2: LNHDA, SQIVND (reference sequence). The CDR3 spells CASSTVGNGGYEQYF. Here the CDR3 DNA reads TGTGCCAGTAGTACAGTCGGCAACGGCGGGTACGAGCAGTACTTC.

The chain couples TRBV30 to TRBJ2-7, with TRBD1 matching 8 bases. V lost 2 bases, J lost 3 bases, and 6 bases stayed unmatched. The CDR3 contains 14 residues. Germline CDR1 is GTSNPN and CDR2 is SVGIG (reference sequence). CDR3 protein: CAWSPGQGFYEQYF. CDR3 sequence (DNA): TGTGCCTGGAGTCCCGGACAGGGATTCTACGAGCAGTACTTC.